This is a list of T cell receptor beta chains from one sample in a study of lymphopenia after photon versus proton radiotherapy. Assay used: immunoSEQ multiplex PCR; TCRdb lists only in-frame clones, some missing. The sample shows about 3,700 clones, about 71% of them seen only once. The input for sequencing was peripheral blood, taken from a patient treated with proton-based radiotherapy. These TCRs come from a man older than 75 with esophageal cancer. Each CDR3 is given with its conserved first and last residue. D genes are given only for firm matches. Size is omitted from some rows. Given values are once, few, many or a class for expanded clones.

CASKQDTHYEQYF TGTGCCAGCAAACAGGACACCCACTACGAGCAGTACTTC . TRBJ2-7 TRBV5-6 .
CASSLLILGQGTYEAFF TGTGCCAGCAGCCTTCTTATATTGGGACAGGGTACGTATGAAGCTTTCTTT . TRBJ1-1 TRBV7-9 TRBD1
CSVGQIGTGIRYTF TGCAGCGTTGGACAAATTGGGACAGGGATACGCTACACCTTC . TRBJ1-2 TRBV29-1 TRBD1
CASGLAYFLAGGSYEQYF TGTGCTAGTGGTTTGGCTTACTTCTTAGCGGGAGGCTCCTACGAGCAGTACTTC . TRBJ2-7 TRBV12-5 TRBD2
CASSSAGPDTQYF TGTGCCAGCAGCTCTGCGGGACCTGATACGCAGTATTTT . TRBJ2-3 TRBV11-3 .
CASSPPGFYGYTF TGTGCCAGCAGTCCTCCAGGGTTCTATGGCTACACCTTC . TRBJ1-2 TRBV25-1 .
CASSQDRSGTQYF TGTGCCAGCAGCCAAGATCGGTCCGGGACCCAGTACTTC . TRBJ2-5 TRBV14 .
CASSERDNSSF TGTGCCAGCAGTGAAAGGGACAATTCTTCATTC . TRBJ2-7 TRBV2 .
CASSPLSLNTEAFF TGTGCCAGCAGTCCGCTTTCATTGAACACTGAAGCTTTCTTT few TRBJ1-1 TRBV14 .
CASSESGSTYEQYF TGCGCCAGCAGTGAGAGCGGGAGTACCTACGAGCAGTACTTC medium-sized TRBJ2-7 TRBV10-1 TRBD2
CASSPTGDVFEKLFF TGTGCCAGCAGCCCTACAGGGGACGTCTTTGAAAAACTGTTTTTT . TRBJ1-4 TRBV12-1 .
CASRMSFYTGLTGELFF TGTGCCAGCAGAATGTCGTTCTACACAGGCTTGACCGGGGAGCTGTTTTTT . TRBJ2-2 TRBV21-1 .
CAWKFGGRAETQYF TGTGCCTGGAAGTTCGGAGGGAGGGCAGAGACCCAGTACTTC . TRBJ2-5 TRBV30 TRBD2
CTTRREDGSGELFF TGCACTACCAGGCGGGAGGATGGCTCCGGGGAGCTGTTTTTT few TRBJ2-2 TRBV29-1 TRBD2
CASSRDLEAFF TGTGCCAGCAGCCGGGACCTTGAAGCTTTCTTT . TRBJ1-1 TRBV11-3 .
CASSQSSQEKLFF TGTGCCAGCAGCCAATCAAGTCAAGAAAAACTGTTTTTT few TRBJ1-4 TRBV16 .
CASSIKGDTEAFF TGTGCCAGTAGTATCAAGGGTGACACTGAAGCTTTCTTT once TRBJ1-1 TRBV19 .
CASSGQIAYEQYF TGTGCCAGCAGTGGACAGATCGCCTACGAGCAGTACTTC . TRBJ2-7 TRBV25-1 .
CASSPPSQGAGTGQYF TGTGCCAGCTCACCACCCTCCCAGGGGGCGGGTACGGGGCAGTACTTC . TRBJ2-7 TRBV18 TRBD1
CASSLLKGETQYF TGTGCCAGCAGCTTATTGAAGGGCGAGACCCAGTACTTC . TRBJ2-5 TRBV7-3 .
CASSSGGVETQYF TGCGCCAGCAGCTCCGGGGGGGTCGAGACCCAGTACTTC . TRBJ2-5 TRBV4-1 TRBD2
CASSLGTARPLDTQYF TGTGCCAGCAGCTTAGGTACAGCCCGACCTCTTGATACGCAGTATTTT . TRBJ2-3 TRBV7-9 .
CASSEGQGSWGTEAFF TGTGCCAGCAGTGAGGGACAGGGCTCGTGGGGCACTGAAGCTTTCTTT . TRBJ1-1 TRBV25-1 TRBD1
CASSQEQGAAYEQYF TGTGCCAGCAGCCAAGAGCAGGGGGCTGCCTACGAGCAGTACTTC . TRBJ2-7 TRBV4-2 TRBD1
CASSLAGGHSYNEQFF TGTGCCAGCAGCTTAGCGGGGGGGCATTCCTACAATGAGCAGTTCTTC . TRBJ2-1 TRBV7-2 .
CASSYRAGSSYEQYF TGTGCCAGCAGTTACCGCGCAGGATCCTCCTACGAGCAGTACTTC once TRBJ2-7 TRBV6-5 .
CASSPDRAVSGNIQYF TGTGCCAGCAGCCCGGACAGGGCGGTCTCTGGAAACATTCAGTACTTC once TRBJ2-4 TRBV11-3 TRBD1
CASRTGPKGQPQHF TGTGCCAGCAGAACTGGACCGAAGGGGCAGCCCCAGCATTTT . TRBJ1-5 TRBV6-5 .
CSVDGRQGVNYGYTF TGCAGCGTTGATGGGAGACAGGGGGTAAACTATGGCTACACCTTC few TRBJ1-2 TRBV29-1 TRBD1
CSVVFYTDTQYF TGCAGCGTTGTTTTTTACACAGATACGCAGTATTTT . TRBJ2-3 TRBV29-1 .
CASRVSYEQYF TGTGCCAGCAGAGTCTCCTACGAGCAGTACTTC . TRBJ2-7 TRBV6-5 .
CASSRKQGSEAFF TGTGCCAGCAGCCGCAAACAGGGTTCAGAAGCTTTCTTT . TRBJ1-1 TRBV6-6 .
CASSQVLGTGSGEQYF TGTGCCAGCAGCCAAGTGCTAGGGACAGGGTCGGGTGAGCAGTACTTC few TRBJ2-7 TRBV5-5 TRBD1
CASSSRLEPQHF TGTGCCAGCAGCAGCCGCCTGGAGCCCCAGCATTTT . TRBJ1-5 TRBV11-2 .
CASSFRDYGYTF TGTGCCAGCAGTTTCAGGGACTATGGCTACACCTTC . TRBJ1-2 TRBV28 .
CASGDRVYEQYF TGCGCCAGCGGTGATCGGGTCTACGAGCAGTACTTC . TRBJ2-7 TRBV10-1 .
CASSSVGFGANVLTF TGTGCCAGCAGCTCTGTTGGGTTCGGGGCCAACGTCCTGACTTTC . TRBJ2-6 TRBV6-5 .
CASSLDSGGNTIYF TGCGCCAGCAGCTTGGACAGCGGTGGAAACACCATATATTTT . TRBJ1-3 TRBV5-1 .
CSASGRGLFF TGCAGTGCTAGTGGCCGGGGACTTTTTTTT . TRBJ1-4 TRBV20-1 .
CASSLESPPGRNEQFF TGCGCCAGCAGCTTGGAGAGCCCCCCAGGTAGGAATGAGCAGTTCTTC . TRBJ2-1 TRBV5-1 .
CASSLGTRVAGANVLTF TGTGCCAGCAGCTTAGGAACCCGAGTAGCCGGGGCCAACGTCCTGACTTTC . TRBJ2-6 TRBV13 .
CASSSSGTGGIEQFF TGTGCCAGCAGCTCCAGCGGGACAGGGGGCATTGAGCAGTTCTTC . TRBJ2-1 TRBV7-2 TRBD1
CASSLVEQGTEAFF TGTGCCAGCAGCTTAGTTGAGCAAGGCACTGAAGCTTTCTTT . TRBJ1-1 TRBV7-6 .
CASSEATFAGTGELFF TGTGCCAGCAGTGAGGCCACCTTTGCGGGCACCGGGGAGCTGTTTTTT . TRBJ2-2 TRBV2 .
CASPQAPGLGPADTQYF TGCGCCAGCCCCCAGGCCCCGGGACTAGGACCAGCAGATACGCAGTATTTT . TRBJ2-3 TRBV10-2 TRBD2
CASSSDRFGYTF TGTGCCAGCAGCTCAGACAGGTTCGGCTACACCTTC . TRBJ1-2 TRBV5-5 .
CSVSRQMNTEAFF TGCAGCGTTTCGCGACAGATGAACACTGAAGCTTTCTTT few TRBJ1-1 TRBV29-1 .
CASSSETQYF TGTGCCAGCAGCTCCGAGACCCAGTACTTC . TRBJ2-5 TRBV7-9 .
CATSREQPGGVGEKLFF TGTGCCACCAGCAGAGAACAGCCGGGTGGGGTGGGGGAAAAACTGTTTTTT . TRBJ1-4 TRBV15 .
CASILDGVKHGYTF TGTGCCAGCATCCTGGACGGCGTAAAGCATGGCTACACCTTC . TRBJ1-2 TRBV21-1 .
CASSAPLHDTYSNQPQHF TGTGCCAGCAGTGCTCCACTTCACGATACCTATAGCAATCAGCCCCAGCATTTT . TRBJ1-5 TRBV2 .
CARKRRGRGAYEQYF TGTGCCAGAAAACGCCGTGGAAGGGGGGCCTACGAGCAGTACTTC . TRBJ2-7 TRBV5-3 .
CASSLPRVNTEAFF TGTGCCAGCAGCTTGCCACGGGTGAACACTGAAGCTTTCTTT large TRBJ1-1 TRBV5-6 .
CASSPSGGGGSYNEQFF TGTGCCAGCAGCCCATCCGGCGGGGGGGGCTCCTACAATGAGCAGTTCTTC once TRBJ2-1 TRBV9 TRBD2
CASSQGLAGGQDTGELFF TGTGCCAGCAGCCAAGGACTAGCGGGGGGCCAGGACACCGGGGAGCTGTTTTTT medium-sized TRBJ2-2 TRBV4-2 TRBD2